The 20 T cell receptor beta chains below were found in one sample sequenced in a study of Ad26.COV2.S vaccination and SARS-CoV-2 variants. The repertoire was sequenced with immunoSEQ multiplex PCR; TCRdb's copy has only in-frame clones and lacks some. This table has hundreds of thousands of clones, roughly 84% appearing once. Described treatment: roughly 20 received Ad26.COV2.S at low or high dose, single or two shots; several received placebo; per-sample allocation not given. Day 63 following the first vaccine or placebo injection was when the samples were taken. The sequences come from peripheral blood, collected in a trial of Ad26.COV2.S vaccine versus placebo. These receptors came from a person aged 18-65 years who received the Ad26.COV2.S COVID-19 vaccine or a placebo.

This clone was counted once. The chain recombines TRBV5-6 with TRBJ2-7; 7 bases line up with TRBD2. This CDR3 is built from 14 residues. Germline V gene data show CDR1 as SGHDT and CDR2 as YYEEEE. Trimming cost V 0 bases and J 2 bases; bases outside gene matches: 2. CDR3 DNA sequence: TGTGCCAGCAGCTTGGGGGGAGGGACCTACGAGCAGTACTTC. This encodes CASSLGGGTYEQYF.

This clone has more than one count but fewer than ten. The V and J genes are TRBV27 and TRBJ1-1; 7 bases line up with TRBD1. V shed 4 bases and J 8 bases; nucleotides not matched to a gene: 4. The CDR3 runs to 12 residues. Germline V CDR1 and CDR2: MNHEY, SMNVEV (reference sequence). CDR3 nucleotides: TGTGCCAGCAGTTCCCTGGGACAGGAAGCTTTCTTT. Translating it yields CASSSLGQEAFF.

The genes are TRBV7-2 and TRBJ1-1; no firm D call. The V end was cut by 2 bases, the J end by 1 base, with 20 bases between. CDR1 and CDR2 from the germline V gene are SGHTA and FQGNSA. CDR3 length: 18 amino acids. As DNA, the CDR3 is TGTGCCAGCAGCTTAACCCCACCGTCTGGGATGAGGAACACTGAAGCTTTCTTT. The encoded protein is CASSLTPPSGMRNTEAFF.

V and J are TRBV29-1 and TRBJ1-2; 7 nucleotides align to TRBD1. CDR3 length: 13 residues. With V trimmed by 4 bases and J by 4 bases, 6 bases remained unmatched. Germline V gene data show CDR1 as SQVTM and CDR2 as ANQGSEA. CDR3 coding DNA: TGCAGCGTTGTGGGACAGATCCGCTATGGCTACACCTTC. It translates to CSVVGQIRYGYTF.

The genes are TRBV19 and TRBJ2-7, with D unresolved. Germline V gives CDR1 LNHDA, CDR2 SQIVND (reference sequence). The CDR3 consists of 14 residues. V was trimmed by 4 bases and J by 0 bases, leaving 10 bases between them. The CDR3 reads CASSKFWSSYEQYF. The CDR3 nucleotides are TGTGCCAGTAGTAAATTCTGGAGCTCCTACGAGCAGTACTTC. The whole variable domain, filled in from reference TRBV19 and TRBJ2-7, reads DGGITQSPKYLFRKEGQNVTLSCEQNLNHDAMYWYRQDPGQGLRLIYYSQIVNDFQKGDIAEGYSVSREKKESFPLTVTSAQKNPTAFYLCASSKFWSSYEQYFGPGTRLTVT.

The rearrangement uses TRBV5-1 and TRBJ2-5, with D unclear. The V end was cut by 2 bases, the J end by 2 bases, with 10 bases between. The germline V gene encodes CDR1 SGHRS and CDR2 YFSETQ. This CDR3 is built from 14 residues. The CDR3 DNA is TGCGCCAGCAGCTTTGTTGGCCTGCAAGAGACCCAGTACTTC. Residues: CASSFVGLQETQYF.

The CDR3 DNA is TGTGCCAGCAGCCTTGGTGTGGAAATTGGGTCACCCCTCCACTTT. Protein product: CASSLGVEIGSPLHF. V usage is TRBV9 and J usage is TRBJ1-6; D unclear. The V gene lost 4 bases and the J gene lost 10 bases, with 18 bases spanning the gap. This CDR3 region has 15 residues. Germline loops: CDR1 SGDLS, CDR2 YYNGEE.

This clone was detected only once. The chain combines TRBV27 with TRBJ1-1; 8 nucleotides match TRBD1. The CDR3 is 13 amino acids. Germline lookup yields CDR1 MNHEY and CDR2 SMNVEV (reference sequence). V dropped 6 bases and J dropped 5; count of bases not matched to a gene: 5. The CDR3: CASRWTGRTEAFF. CDR3 in DNA: TGTGCCAGCAGATGGACAGGGAGGACTGAAGCTTTCTTT.

In this sample, this clone turned up once. V is TRBV6-5 and J is TRBJ2-7; D gene uncertain. Trimming removed 2 bases at V and 2 bases at J, with 13 bases between. There are 15 residues in the CDR3. CDR1 and CDR2 from the germline V gene are MNHEY and SVGAGI. This chain's CDR3 is CASSYQSGAPYEQYF. The DNA for the CDR3 is TGTGCCAGCAGTTACCAGTCAGGTGCGCCCTACGAGCAGTACTTC.

The chain combines TRBV27 with TRBJ2-1; possible D gene TRBD1, 6 bases. The CDR3 has 15 amino acids. Germline CDR1 and CDR2: MNHEY and SMNVEV (reference sequence). The V end lost 2 bases, the J end lost 0 bases, and 8 bases lay between the germline ends. CDR3 sequence (DNA): TGTGCCAGCAGTTTAGGACAGTTCTCCTACAATGAGCAGTTCTTC. Its protein is CASSLGQFSYNEQFF.

The sample holds a few counts of this clone. The chain links TRBV4-1 to TRBJ1-3; D not resolved. Germline V gene sequence: CDR1 MGHRA, CDR2 YSYEKL. Trimming shortened V by 0 bases and J by 0 bases, and 9 bases separated the two germline ends. The CDR3 loop spans 16 amino acids. CDR3 region: CASSQDHTFSGNTIYF. CDR3 sequence (DNA): TGCGCCAGCAGCCAAGATCACACATTCTCTGGAAACACCATATATTTT.

The CDR3 region is CASSEPLGYTF. In nucleotides, the CDR3 is TGTGCCAGCAGTGAACCGCTTGGCTACACCTTC. The chain combines TRBV2 with TRBJ1-2, with D uncertain. The V end lost 2 bases, the J end lost 7 bases, and 5 bases lay between the germline ends. The CDR3 extends over 11 amino acids. From germline, CDR1 is SNHLY and CDR2 FYNNEI. The whole variable domain, remainder taken from reference TRBV2 and TRBJ1-2, is EPEVTQTPSHQVTQMGQEVILRCVPISNHLYFYWYRQILGQKVEFLVSFYNNEISEKSEIFDDQFSVERPDGSNFTLKIRSTKLEDSAMYFCASSEPLGYTFGSGTRLTVV.

V usage is TRBV2 and J usage is TRBJ1-2; D is possibly TRBD1 (6 bases). Germline CDR1 reads SNHLY; CDR2 reads FYNNEI. The germline V and J ends were trimmed by 3 bases and 4 bases, with 15 bases remaining between them. This CDR3 has 15 residues. CDR3 sequence reads: CASSEDSRLAYGYTF. In DNA, the CDR3 is TGTGCCAGCAGTGAGGACAGCCGACTAGCCTATGGCTACACCTTC.

The J gene is TRBJ1-2, the V gene TRBV5-4; no clear D. V gave up 0 bases and J gave up 8 bases, with 8 bases separating them. The CDR3 is 12 amino acids. Germline CDR1 SGHNT, CDR2 YYREEE (reference sequence). Here the CDR3 reads CASSLESLGYTF. CDR3 in DNA: TGTGCCAGCAGCTTGGAGTCGTTGGGCTACACCTTC.

V and J are TRBV9 and TRBJ1-3; D is possibly TRBD1 (5 bases). The CDR3 runs to 15 residues. V was pared by 7 bases and J by 3 bases, with 17 bases between. Germline CDR1 reads SGDLS; CDR2 reads YYNGEE. The CDR3, as DNA: TGTGCCAGCGCCGGGGCGGCACCCTTTGGAAACACCATATATTTT. Residues: CASAGAAPFGNTIYF.

V gene TRBV7-8 combines with J gene TRBJ2-1; D gene unclear. Trimming removed 3 bases at V and 5 bases at J, with 5 bases between. Germline values: CDR1 SGHVS, CDR2 FQNEAQ. The CDR3 totals 12 residues. CDR3 DNA: TGTGCCAGCAGCTTCGATGACAATGAGCAGTTCTTC. It encodes CASSFDDNEQFF. Combining the CDR3 with reference TRBV7-8 and TRBJ2-1 gives the whole variable domain GAGVSQSPRYKVAKRGQDVALRCDPISGHVSLFWYQQALGQGPEFLTYFQNEAQLDKSGLPSDRFFAERPEGSVSTLKIQRTQQEDSAVYLCASSFDDNEQFFGPGTRLTVL.

This chain connects TRBV7-6 to TRBJ1-2; TRBD1 might be the D (6 bases). The CDR3 runs 18 residues. Trimming took off 5 bases at V and 4 bases at J, with 26 bases between the two ends. The germline CDR1 and CDR2 sequences are SGHVS and FNYEAQ. The DNA of the CDR3 is TGTGCCAGCAGCCCTCAACCAGGTCTGGACAGCGCAGCCTATGGCTACACCTTC. Translating it yields CASSPQPGLDSAAYGYTF.

This clone has more than one count but fewer than ten. The chain carries TRBV27 and TRBJ1-1; a weak D match, TRBD1 (5 bases). CDR3 size: 13 residues. Trimming took 6 bases from V and 4 from J, leaving 12 bases between them. CDR1 MNHEY and CDR2 SMNVEV come from the germline V gene (reference sequence). CDR3 loop: CASRKQGGTEAFF. CDR3 in DNA: TGTGCCAGCAGGAAGCAGGGTGGCACTGAAGCTTTCTTT.

The chain recombines TRBV7-9 with TRBJ2-7, with D perhaps TRBD1 (6 bases). CDR3 length equals 16 residues. V was pared by 5 bases and J by 0 bases, with 17 bases between. The germline V gene has CDR1 SEHNR and CDR2 FQNEAQ (reference sequence). In DNA form, the CDR3 reads TGTGCCAGCAGCCCGACCGTATGGACAGCCTCCTACGAGCAGTACTTC. It encodes CASSPTVWTASYEQYF.

The chain recombines TRBV2 with TRBJ2-7; D uncertain. There are 14 residues in the CDR3. V shed 8 bases and J shed 5 bases, with 19 bases lying between them. Per the germline V gene, CDR1 is SNHLY and CDR2 is FYNNEI. This CDR3 is CASRPPTAADEQYF. DNA for the CDR3: TGTGCCAGCCGCCCCCCGACCGCTGCTGACGAGCAGTACTTC.